Each of the 26 T cell receptor beta chains below was sequenced from the same sample in a study of CD8 T cells in Susac syndrome. Random hexamers were used to reverse transcribe an amount of about 0.45 to 1 ug RNA. TCRdb ran MiXCR on the immunoSEQ multiplex PCR reads and lists one entry per CDR3 protein. Of 75,000 to 95,000 distinct CDR3 sequences in the sample, about 96% were seen once. Sequencing was done on a sample of CD8+ T cells from PBMCs. Every receptor here comes from a human donor with Susac syndrome.

The chain carries TRBV18 and TRBJ2-5; D not resolved. CDR3 size: 13 residues. Per germline, CDR1 KGHSH and CDR2 LQKENI. V shed 1 base and J shed 0 bases, with 3 bases lying between them. CDR3 nucleotides: TGTGCCAGCTCACCACAGTACCAAGAGACCCAGTACTTC. As protein: CASSPQYQETQYF.

The CDR3 spells CSARDDRKNTGELFF. The CDR3 DNA is TGCAGTGCTAGAGATGACAGGAAGAACACCGGGGAGCTGTTTTTT. The chain carries TRBV20-1 and TRBJ2-2; maybe TRBD1 (6 bases). In germline, CDR1 is DFQATT, CDR2 SNEGSKA (reference sequence). This CDR3 comprises 15 residues. V was clipped by 0 bases and J by 1 base, with 9 bases between them.

The chain uses TRBV7-3 and TRBJ1-6; no firm D call. V gave up 6 bases and J gave up 6 bases, with 9 bases separating them. CDR1 and CDR2 from the germline V gene are SGHTA and FQGTGA. CDR3 length equals 13 residues. The CDR3 coding sequence is TGTGCCAGCAGTACCGGGAGTAATTCACCCCTCCACTTT. As protein: CASSTGSNSPLHF.

Details on this clonotype: The conserved phenylalanine or tryptophan is not found at the CDR3 terminus, so this likely reflects a read error. This sequence joins TRBV29-1 and TRBJ1-1; D call uncertain. The V end lost 5 bases, the J end lost 6 bases, and 19 bases lay between the germline ends. The CDR3 sequence is 14 residues long. Germline loops: CDR1 SQVTM, CDR2 ANQGSEA. CDR3 nucleotide sequence: TGCAGCGTTTCCTATATGGGCCTAGTGTCTGAAGCTTTCCTT. The encoded protein is CSVSYMGLVSEAFL.

V usage is TRBV5-1 and J usage is TRBJ2-3; D is possibly TRBD2 (6 bases). V lost 0 bases and J 7 bases, leaving 9 bases between the germline ends. Germline V lookup: CDR1 SGHRS, CDR2 YFSETQ. The CDR3 runs to 13 residues. The CDR3 here is CASSLDGGNTQYF. Written as DNA, the CDR3 is TGCGCCAGCAGCTTGGACGGGGGTAATACGCAGTATTTT.

The V gene is TRBV2, the J gene TRBJ2-7; D not certain. Trimming removed 2 bases at V and 5 bases at J, with 13 bases between. Germline V CDR1 and CDR2: SNHLY, FYNNEI. The CDR3 loop spans 14 amino acids. The CDR3 loop is CASSEWPSQDEQYF. The CDR3 DNA sequence: TGTGCCAGCAGTGAATGGCCATCCCAGGACGAGCAGTACTTC.

V and J are TRBV2 and TRBJ1-5, with 7 bases aligning to TRBD1. V shed 6 bases, J shed 7 bases, and the junction held 6 bases outside the gene matches. Germline CDR1 reads SNHLY; CDR2 reads FYNNEI. The CDR3 covers 13 residues. CDR3 sequence: CASRLTGLQPQHF. CDR3 sequence (DNA): TGTGCCAGCAGGTTGACAGGGCTCCAGCCCCAGCATTTT.

This chain's CDR3 is CASSLRDKVNEQFF. CDR3 sequence (DNA): TGTGCCAGCAGCTTAAGGGACAAAGTCAATGAGCAGTTCTTC. This chain joins TRBV11-1 and TRBJ2-1; a possible D gene is TRBD1 (6 bases). Trimming took off 2 bases at V and 6 bases at J, with 11 bases between the two ends. The CDR3 loop spans 14 amino acids. Looked up from germline, CDR1 is SGHAT and CDR2 is FQDESV (reference sequence).

This chain connects TRBV6-2 or TRBV6-3 to TRBJ1-1, with TRBD1 as a possible D gene (5 bases). The CDR3 totals 14 residues. Germline CDR1 MNHEY, CDR2 SVGEGT. The V end lost 4 bases, the J end lost 2 bases, and 11 bases lay between the germline ends. The CDR3 region has the DNA TGTGCCAGCAGTTCTTGGACAAATAACACTGAAGCTTTCTTT. Its protein is CASSSWTNNTEAFF.

CDR3 coding DNA: TGCAGTGCTGGGGGACTAGCGGGGAATGAGCAGTTCTTC. It codes for CSAGGLAGNEQFF. The V gene is TRBV20-1, the J gene TRBJ2-1; 13 bases agree with TRBD2. The V and J ends lost 5 bases and 7 bases, in that order; junction bases with no gene match: 2. The CDR3 has 13 amino acids. In germline, CDR1 is DFQATT, CDR2 SNEGSKA (reference sequence).

V and J are TRBV4-3 and TRBJ1-6; D remains ambiguous. The CDR3 sequence is 13 residues long. Germline assignment: CDR1 LGHNA and CDR2 YSLEER. The germline V and J ends were trimmed by 0 bases and 8 bases, with 5 bases remaining between them. The CDR3, as DNA: TGCGCCAGCAGCCAAGAGGTGTATTCACCCCTCCACTTT. As protein: CASSQEVYSPLHF.

The V call is TRBV29-1, the J call TRBJ2-3; tentatively, D is TRBD1 (6 bases). The CDR3 runs to 13 residues. V was cut by 4 bases and J by 2 bases, with 10 bases left in between. The V gene's germline CDR1 is SQVTM and CDR2 ANQGSEA. CDR3 protein: CSVVRDTTDTQYF. The CDR3 DNA is TGCAGCGTTGTCCGGGACACCACAGATACGCAGTATTTT.

The chain couples TRBV30 to TRBJ2-7, with D uncertain. Germline V gene sequence: CDR1 GTSNPN, CDR2 SVGIG (reference sequence). The CDR3 is made up of 13 amino acids. The V and J ends lost 3 bases and 0 bases respectively, with 9 bases between them. CDR3 protein: CAWRGSFSYEQYF. DNA of the CDR3: TGTGCCTGGAGGGGTTCATTCTCCTACGAGCAGTACTTC.

The chain joins TRBV6-5 to TRBJ1-4, with 9 bases that match TRBD1. After removal of 0 bases from V and 7 bases from J, the junction contained 3 bases not matched to a gene. This CDR3 region has 15 residues. The germline V gene has CDR1 MNHEY and CDR2 SVGAGI. The CDR3 sequence is CASSYSGTGSEKLFF. In DNA form, the CDR3 reads TGTGCCAGCAGTTACTCCGGGACAGGGAGTGAAAAACTGTTTTTT.

The chain combines TRBV6-6 with TRBJ1-4, with 10 bases matching TRBD1. V was clipped by 2 bases and J by 8 bases; unmatched bases: 2. Per the germline V gene, CDR1 is MNHNY and CDR2 is SVGAGI (reference sequence). This CDR3 spans 14 amino acids. DNA for the CDR3: TGTGCCAGCAGTTACGACAGGGGGCTAGAAAAACTGTTTTTT. It codes for CASSYDRGLEKLFF.

This chain links TRBV7-2 with TRBJ1-1; D unresolved. CDR1 is SGHTA and CDR2 is FQGNSA in the germline V gene. V gave up 5 bases and J gave up 5 bases, with 15 bases separating them. This CDR3 is built from 14 residues. The CDR3 loop is CASSHATEFTEAFF. The CDR3 DNA sequence: TGTGCCAGCAGCCACGCGACCGAATTTACTGAAGCTTTCTTT.

This chain uses TRBV30 with TRBJ1-5; D possibly corresponds to TRBD1 (5 bases). The germline V gene encodes CDR1 GTSNPN and CDR2 SVGIG (reference sequence). V lost 1 base to trimming and J lost 7 bases, with 11 bases between them. CDR3 length: 13 amino acids. The CDR3, as DNA: TGTGCCTGGAGTGGGGGGTCTGGACAGCCCCAGCATTTT. This sequence encodes CAWSGGSGQPQHF.

The chain links TRBV30 to TRBJ1-1; the D gene is possibly TRBD1 (5 bases). Germline values: CDR1 GTSNPN, CDR2 SVGIG (reference sequence). V was trimmed by 0 bases and J by 3 bases, leaving 8 bases between them. This CDR3 comprises 13 residues. CDR3 sequence (DNA): TGTGCCTGGAGTGTTGGCAGGGACACTGAAGCTTTCTTT. Translated: CAWSVGRDTEAFF.

The genes are TRBV28 and TRBJ2-7; D not resolved. Deletions cut 8 bases from V and 2 bases from J, with 10 bases between. Germline CDR1 reads MDHEN; CDR2 reads SYDVKM. CDR3 length equals 12 residues. The CDR3 spells CASYGPPYEQYF. CDR3 nucleotide sequence: TGTGCCAGCTACGGACCCCCCTACGAGCAGTACTTC. Looking up the rest from reference TRBV28 and TRBJ2-7 gives the full variable domain: DVKVTQSSRYLVKRTGEKVFLECVQDMDHENMFWYRQDPGLGLRLIYFSYDVKMKEKGDIPEGYSVSREKKERFSLILESASTNQTSMYLCASYGPPYEQYFGPGTRLTVT.

CDR3 loop: CASSKERMTGIYF. In DNA form, the CDR3 reads TGTGCCAGCAGCAAAGAACGGATGACAGGCATCTACTTC. This chain uses TRBV21-1 with TRBJ2-7; no check of the table's D call, TRBD1, against the DNA was made. TRBV21-1 has pseudogene status. CDR3 length equals 13 residues.

The V and J genes are TRBV5-4 and TRBJ2-2; D gene ambiguous. The V end was cut by 6 bases, the J end by 4 bases, with 13 bases between. CDR1 is SGHNT, CDR2 YYREEE, per germline (reference sequence). This CDR3 has 14 residues. The CDR3 nucleotides are TGTGCCAGCACCAACCCGGATGGCACCGGGGAGCTGTTTTTT. It yields the protein CASTNPDGTGELFF. Variable domain in full (rest from reference TRBV5-4 and TRBJ2-2): ETGVTQSPTHLIKTRGQQVTLRCSSQSGHNTVSWYQQALGQGPQFIFQYYREEENGRGNFPPRFSGLQFPNYSSELNVNALELDDSALYLCASTNPDGTGELFFGEGSRLTVL.

This chain uses TRBV29-1 with TRBJ1-2; no clear D gene. This CDR3 has 18 amino acids. Germline CDR1 and CDR2: SQVTM and ANQGSEA. V lost 4 bases, J lost 1 base, and 25 bases lay in between. For the CDR3, the DNA is TGCAGCGTTGTATTTGCAAACCCTAGTTGGACGGATAACTATGGCTACACCTTC. The encoded protein is CSVVFANPSWTDNYGYTF.

Here the CDR3 reads CASSPAALSYNEQFF. DNA of the CDR3: TGCGCCAGCAGCCCAGCCGCACTCTCCTACAATGAGCAGTTCTTC. This chain uses TRBV4-3 with TRBJ2-1; no clear D. With 4 bases removed from V and 0 bases from J, the gap between germline ends came to 10 bases. The CDR3 is made up of 15 amino acids. The germline V gene has CDR1 LGHNA and CDR2 YSLEER.

The chain couples TRBV28 to TRBJ1-5; possibly TRBD1 for D (5 bases). Germline V gene data show CDR1 as MDHEN and CDR2 as SYDVKM. The CDR3 spans 15 residues. Trimming stripped 3 bases from V and 4 bases from J, with 13 bases between. The CDR3 DNA reads as TGTGCCAGCAGTTTGATCCAAAGGGGAAATCAGCCCCAGCATTTT. It translates to CASSLIQRGNQPQHF.

The chain couples TRBV14 to TRBJ2-7; 8 bases line up with TRBD1. Germline V gene data show CDR1 as SGHDN and CDR2 as FVKESK. V lost 4 bases, J lost 5 bases, and 10 bases stayed unmatched. This CDR3 region has 15 residues. CDR3 sequence: CASSPMSTGGHEQYF. As DNA, the CDR3 is TGTGCCAGCAGCCCCATGTCTACAGGGGGACACGAGCAGTACTTC.

Points on this clonotype: Compared with germline, one end of the junction differs, possibly owing to a read error. This chain links TRBV9 with TRBJ1-1; D gene unclear. This CDR3 has 14 residues. CDR1 is SGDLS and CDR2 is YYNGEE in the germline V gene. The CDR3 coding sequence is TGTGCCAGCAGCGTAAGACAACTGAACACTAAAGCTTTCTTT. Translation: CASSVRQLNTKAFF.